The rows below give T cell receptor beta chains drawn from one sample of a study of long-term antiretroviral therapy in people with HIV. TCRdb keeps only in-frame clones here, not all; method: immunoSEQ multiplex PCR. The sample contains some 13,000 clones, about 80% of which appear only once. The sequencing used unsorted PBMCs, collected 3.2 years before starting antiretroviral therapy. These receptors all stem from a man in his forties or fifties with HIV. Both conserved end residues are part of each CDR3. D genes are given only for firm matches.

V gene	J gene	D gene	CDR3 protein	CDR3 DNA
TRBV11-2	TRBJ2-3	-	CASSLRGDELSTDTQYF	TGTGCCAGCAGCTTAAGGGGGGACGAGCTTAGCACAGATACGCAGTATTTT
TRBV27	TRBJ2-7	TRBD2	CASKTRTSRYEQYF	TGTGCCAGCAAGACCCGGACTAGTCGGTACGAGCAGTACTTC
TRBV2	TRBJ1-1	-	CASSEHTNTEAFF	TGTGCCAGCAGTGAACATACGAACACTGAAGCTTTCTTT
TRBV5-1	TRBJ1-4	TRBD1	CASSFGGGTVEKLFF	TGCGCCAGCAGCTTTGGAGGGGGCACGGTTGAAAAACTGTTTTTT
TRBV4-1	TRBJ2-7	TRBD1	CATSGTEGEQYF	TGCGCCACTTCCGGGACAGAAGGGGAGCAGTACTTC
TRBV6-5	TRBJ1-1	-	CASRRFGLENTEAFF	TGTGCCAGCAGACGCTTTGGTTTGGAGAACACTGAAGCTTTCTTT
TRBV6-6	TRBJ1-1	-	CASNKGLTEAFF	TGTGCCAGCAACAAGGGGTTAACTGAAGCTTTCTTT
TRBV5-1	TRBJ2-1	-	CASSLTGGPYNEQFF	TGCGCCAGCAGCTTGACGGGCGGGCCTTACAATGAGCAGTTCTTC
TRBV4-1	TRBJ1-5	-	CASRAGIHDGNQPQHF	TGCGCCAGCAGGGCCGGGATCCACGACGGCAATCAGCCCCAGCATTTT
TRBV10-3	TRBJ2-2	TRBD2	CAISERASGGADTGELFF	TGTGCCATCAGTGAGCGGGCTAGCGGGGGGGCCGACACCGGGGAGCTGTTTTTT
TRBV6-6	TRBJ1-4	TRBD1	CASSTPGQGTEKLFF	TGTGCCAGCAGTACGCCGGGACAGGGGACCGAAAAACTGTTTTTT
TRBV4-1	TRBJ2-1	TRBD2	CASSQEGERGGYVKQFF	TGCGCCAGCAGCCAAGAAGGGGAGCGGGGGGGCTATGTTAAGCAGTTCTTC
TRBV19	TRBJ2-1	-	CASRLGRYNEQFF	TGTGCCAGCCGCCTGGGACGGTACAATGAGCAGTTCTTC
TRBV11-2	TRBJ1-2	TRBD1	CASSLAQLRDRAIYGYTF	TGTGCCAGCAGCTTGGCTCAACTCCGGGACAGGGCGATATATGGCTACACCTTC
TRBV6-5	TRBJ1-4	TRBD1	CASSLTGPNEKLFF	TGTGCCAGCAGTTTGACAGGGCCAAATGAAAAACTGTTTTTT
TRBV10-3	TRBJ2-3	TRBD1	CAISVGPTGEDTQYF	TGTGCCATCAGTGTTGGCCCCACAGGGGAGGATACGCAGTATTTT
TRBV14	TRBJ2-7	-	CASSQEIEGPMGEQYF	TGTGCCAGCAGCCAAGAGATCGAGGGGCCCATGGGAGAGCAGTACTTC
TRBV29-1	TRBJ1-1	-	CSVHLMEWSTEAFF	TGCAGCGTTCATCTTATGGAGTGGTCCACTGAAGCTTTCTTT
TRBV19	TRBJ2-1	-	CASSIVGRAGGEEQFF	TGTGCCAGTAGTATAGTAGGCAGGGCCGGAGGTGAGGAGCAGTTCTTC
TRBV6-5	TRBJ1-2	TRBD1	CASSYSIRTGHGYTF	TGTGCCAGCAGTTACTCGATTCGGACAGGGCATGGCTACACCTTC
TRBV19	TRBJ2-7	-	CASSIRVGSSYEQYF	TGTGCCAGTAGTATTAGGGTGGGGAGCTCCTACGAGCAGTACTTC
TRBV2	TRBJ1-1	TRBD1	CASSLRGQVNTEAFF	TGTGCCAGCAGTCTACGGGGACAGGTGAACACTGAAGCTTTCTTT
TRBV5-1	TRBJ1-2	-	CASARAENYGYTF	TGCGCCAGTGCTAGGGCGGAGAACTATGGCTACACCTTC
TRBV10-3	TRBJ2-7	TRBD2	CAISEERGPYEQYF	TGTGCCATCAGTGAGGAGCGGGGGCCCTACGAGCAGTACTTC
TRBV6-5	TRBJ1-2	TRBD1	CASSSPGQGSRGYTF	TGTGCCAGCAGTTCTCCGGGACAGGGGTCGAGAGGCTACACCTTC
TRBV30	TRBJ2-1	TRBD1	CAWNRGAGPSYNEQFF	TGTGCCTGGAACAGGGGGGCAGGGCCTTCCTACAATGAGCAGTTCTTC
TRBV5-4	TRBJ1-4	-	CASSLAGTNEKLFF	TGTGCCAGCAGCTTGGCCGGAACTAATGAAAAACTGTTTTTT